This T cell receptor (beta chain) was identified during a study of blood T cells in healthy people across ages. With respect to this clonotype: Its antigen is currently unknown.

Per the germline V gene, CDR1 is LGHNA and CDR2 is YSLEER. This CDR3 contains 15 residues. V gave up 4 bases and J gave up 8 bases; unmatched junction bases: 11. A minimum of 6 micrograms of total RNA was extracted per sample. Overall study results and limits: Older age coincided with a roughly linear decline in TCR beta diversity per million T cells. It was held that diversity estimates obtained from one million T cells represented underestimates.

Together with a sample-barcoded 5' primer, a J-beta primer mix was included in a second PCR lasting about 6 to 11 cycles. The template-switch adaptor, which had 12 random nucleotides, put a tag on each cDNA molecule. TCRdb re-derived calls from the 5' RACE reads in MiXCR, one entry per CDR3 protein. The sample holds over a million distinct CDR3 sequences, roughly 64% seen once. The sequence derives from a man between 18 and 35 years old in good health. The material sequenced was blood. V usage is TRBV4-3 and J usage is TRBJ2-1, with 7 bases matching TRBD2. Here the CDR3 reads CASSLGRGRVYEQFF. The CDR3 DNA follows: TGCGCCAGCAGCCTAGGGAGGGGAAGAGTCTATGAGCAGTTCTTC.